The T cell receptor (beta chain) under discussion was sequenced for a study of identical twins. Regarding the study as a whole: Findings depended on cross-sectional statistics rather than tracking the same donors. Abundant beta clonotypes from cord blood bore fewer insertions; memory repertoires lacked this pattern.

Template switching created a universal primer site, and the cDNA included unique molecular identifiers. TCRdb re-analysed the 5' RACE reads in MiXCR, keeping a single row per CDR3 protein. Here the sample spans over 550,000 distinct CDR3 sequences, just over 7% being singletons. The CDR3 is 16 residues long. Germline V gene sequence: CDR1 LNHNV, CDR2 YYDKDF (reference sequence). The V segment lost 2 bases and the J segment 0 bases; nucleotides outside the gene matches: 4. All donors were healthy, and all were Caucasian. This clonotype was seen ten or more times. Its specificity is not known. This sample was shared with a second study, whose subject was yellow fever vaccine responses in identical twins.

Sequenced input: PBMCs. The chain is built from TRBV15 and TRBJ2-3, with TRBD2 matching 8 bases. This clonotype was obtained from a woman aged 18-29 years in good health. The CDR3 bases are TGTGCCACCAGCAGAAACCCTAGCGGGAGCACAGATACGCAGTATTTT. Amino acids: CATSRNPSGSTDTQYF.